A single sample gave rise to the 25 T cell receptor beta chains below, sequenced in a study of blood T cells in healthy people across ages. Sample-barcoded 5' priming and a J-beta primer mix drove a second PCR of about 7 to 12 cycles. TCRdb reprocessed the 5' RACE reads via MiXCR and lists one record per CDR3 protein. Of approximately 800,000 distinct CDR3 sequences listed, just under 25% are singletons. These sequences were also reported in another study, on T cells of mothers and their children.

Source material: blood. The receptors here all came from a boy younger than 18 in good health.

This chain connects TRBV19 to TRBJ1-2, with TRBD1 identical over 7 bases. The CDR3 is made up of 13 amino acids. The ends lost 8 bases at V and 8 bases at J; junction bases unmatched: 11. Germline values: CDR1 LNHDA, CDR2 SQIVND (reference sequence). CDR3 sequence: CASGQGGQGGYTF. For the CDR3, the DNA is TGTGCCAGTGGACAAGGGGGCCAGGGAGGCTACACCTTC. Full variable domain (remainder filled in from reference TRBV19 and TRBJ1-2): DGGITQSPKYLFRKEGQNVTLSCEQNLNHDAMYWYRQDPGQGLRLIYYSQIVNDFQKGDIAEGYSVSREKKESFPLTVTSAQKNPTAFYLCASGQGGQGGYTFGSGTRLTVV.

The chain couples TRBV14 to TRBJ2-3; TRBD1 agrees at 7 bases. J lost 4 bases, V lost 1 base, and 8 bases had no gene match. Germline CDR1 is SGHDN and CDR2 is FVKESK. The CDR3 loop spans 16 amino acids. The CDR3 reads CASSQGVTGIPDTQYF. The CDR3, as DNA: TGTGCCAGCAGCCAAGGGGTGACAGGGATCCCAGATACGCAGTATTTT.

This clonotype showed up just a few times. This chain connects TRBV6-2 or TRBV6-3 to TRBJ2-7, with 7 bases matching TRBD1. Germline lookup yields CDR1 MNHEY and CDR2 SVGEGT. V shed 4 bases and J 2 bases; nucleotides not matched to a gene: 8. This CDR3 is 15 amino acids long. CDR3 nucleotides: TGTGCCAGCAGTTTTAGGGACAGCGAGACCTACGAGCAGTACTTC. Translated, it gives CASSFRDSETYEQYF.

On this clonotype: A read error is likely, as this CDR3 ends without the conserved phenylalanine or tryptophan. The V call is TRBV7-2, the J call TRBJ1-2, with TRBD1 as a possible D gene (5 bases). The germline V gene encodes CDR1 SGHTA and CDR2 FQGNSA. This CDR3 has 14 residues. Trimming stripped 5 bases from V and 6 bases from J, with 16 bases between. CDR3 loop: CASSPTEGNHGYTS. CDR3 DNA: TGTGCCAGCAGCCCAACAGAGGGGAACCATGGCTACACCTCC.

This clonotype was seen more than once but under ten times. In DNA form, the CDR3 reads TGTGCCAGCAGCCAAGTACGCGGGCCCGGGGAGCTGTTTTTT. Translating it yields CASSQVRGPGELFF. The chain has TRBV3-1 and TRBJ2-2; D may be TRBD2 (5 bases). The V gene's germline CDR1 is LGHDT and CDR2 YNNKEL (reference sequence). Trimming pared 1 base from V and 6 bases from J, leaving 9 bases between. There are 14 residues in the CDR3.

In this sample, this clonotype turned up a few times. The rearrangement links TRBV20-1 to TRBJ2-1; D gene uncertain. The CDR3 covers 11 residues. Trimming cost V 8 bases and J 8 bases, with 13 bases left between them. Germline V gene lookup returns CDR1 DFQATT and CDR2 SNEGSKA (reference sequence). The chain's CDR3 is CSRLFRDEQFF. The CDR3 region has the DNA TGCAGTCGCCTTTTTAGGGATGAGCAGTTCTTC.

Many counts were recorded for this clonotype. The CDR3 region has the DNA TGTGCCAGCAGCCCCGGGACTGAAGAGACCCAGTACTTC. This gives the protein CASSPGTEETQYF. J is TRBJ2-5 and V is TRBV7-2, with a possible D match to TRBD2 (6 bases). The CDR3 covers 13 residues. The germline V gene encodes CDR1 SGHTA and CDR2 FQGNSA. V dropped 5 bases and J dropped 3 bases, with 10 bases sitting between them.

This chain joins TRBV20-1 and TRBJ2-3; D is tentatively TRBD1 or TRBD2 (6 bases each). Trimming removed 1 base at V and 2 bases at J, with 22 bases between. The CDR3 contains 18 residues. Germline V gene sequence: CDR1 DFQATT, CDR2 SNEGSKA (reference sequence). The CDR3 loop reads CSARGPGPGATFTDTQYF. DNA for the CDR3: TGCAGTGCTAGAGGGCCTGGTCCGGGGGCTACTTTCACAGATACGCAGTATTTT.

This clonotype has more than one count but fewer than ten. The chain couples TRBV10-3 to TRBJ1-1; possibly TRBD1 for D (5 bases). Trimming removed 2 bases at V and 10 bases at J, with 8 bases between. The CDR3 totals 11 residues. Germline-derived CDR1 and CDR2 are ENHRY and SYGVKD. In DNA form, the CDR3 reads TGTGCCATCAGTGAGGGGACGGGAGCTTTCTTT. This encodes CAISEGTGAFF.

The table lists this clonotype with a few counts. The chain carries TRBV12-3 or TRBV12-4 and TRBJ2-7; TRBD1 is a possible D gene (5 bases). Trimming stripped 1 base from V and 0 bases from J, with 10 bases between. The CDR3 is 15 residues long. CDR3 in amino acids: CASSLEQASSYEQYF. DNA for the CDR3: TGTGCCAGCAGTTTAGAACAGGCCAGCTCCTACGAGCAGTACTTC.

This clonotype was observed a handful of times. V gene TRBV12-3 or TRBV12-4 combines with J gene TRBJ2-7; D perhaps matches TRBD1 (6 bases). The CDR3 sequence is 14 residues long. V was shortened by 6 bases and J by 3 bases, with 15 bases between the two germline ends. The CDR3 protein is CASRQGGPYYEQYF. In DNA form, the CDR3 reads TGTGCCAGCAGGCAAGGGGGACCATACTACGAGCAGTACTTC.

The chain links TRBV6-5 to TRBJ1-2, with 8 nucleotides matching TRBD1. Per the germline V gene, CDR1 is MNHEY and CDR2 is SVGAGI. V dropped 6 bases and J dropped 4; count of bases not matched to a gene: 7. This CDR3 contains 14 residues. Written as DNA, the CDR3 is TGTGCCAGCAGGCCTATTACAGGGGGCTATGGCTACACCTTC. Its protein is CASRPITGGYGYTF.

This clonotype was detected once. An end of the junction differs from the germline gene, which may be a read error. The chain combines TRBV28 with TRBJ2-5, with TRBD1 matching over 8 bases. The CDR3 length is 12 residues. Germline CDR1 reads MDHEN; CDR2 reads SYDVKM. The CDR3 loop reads CASSSAGGPPIF. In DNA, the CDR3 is TGTGCCAGCAGTTCAGCAGGGGGCCCTCCGATCTTC.

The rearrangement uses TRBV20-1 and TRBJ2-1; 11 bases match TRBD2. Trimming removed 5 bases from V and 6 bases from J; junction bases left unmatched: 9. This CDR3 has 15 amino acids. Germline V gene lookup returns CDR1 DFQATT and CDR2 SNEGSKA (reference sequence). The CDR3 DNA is TGCAGTGCTCCACCCCTAGCGGGAGGCATCAATGAGCAGTTCTTC. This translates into CSAPPLAGGINEQFF.

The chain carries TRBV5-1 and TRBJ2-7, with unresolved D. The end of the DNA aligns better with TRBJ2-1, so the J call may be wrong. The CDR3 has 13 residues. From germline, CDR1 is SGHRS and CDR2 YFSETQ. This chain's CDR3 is CASSFDLNNEQFF. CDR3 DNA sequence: TGCGCCAGCAGCTTCGACCTAAACAATGAGCAGTTCTTC.

CDR3 DNA sequence: TGTGCCAGCAGCCCTCTTCGGGGGAGGGAGGAGCAGTACTTC. Amino acids: CASSPLRGREEQYF. The chain carries TRBV2 and TRBJ2-1; TRBD2 agrees at 7 bases. With the DNA end fitting TRBJ2-7 better, the J assignment may be wrong. Germline CDR1 SNHLY, CDR2 FYNNEI. The CDR3 consists of 14 residues.

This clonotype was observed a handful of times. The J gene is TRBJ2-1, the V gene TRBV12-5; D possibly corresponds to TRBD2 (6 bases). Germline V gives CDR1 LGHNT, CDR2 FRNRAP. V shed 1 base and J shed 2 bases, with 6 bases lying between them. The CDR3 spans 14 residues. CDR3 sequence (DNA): TGTGCTAGTGGTTTGGGACTAGCCTACAATGAGCAGTTCTTC. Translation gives CASGLGLAYNEQFF.

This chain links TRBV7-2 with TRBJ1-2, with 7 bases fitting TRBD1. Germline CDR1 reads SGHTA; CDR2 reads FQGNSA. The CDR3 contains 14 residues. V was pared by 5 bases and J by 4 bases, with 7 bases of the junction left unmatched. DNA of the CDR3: TGTGCCAGCAGCCCCATGACAGGGCCCTATGGCTACACCTTC. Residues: CASSPMTGPYGYTF.

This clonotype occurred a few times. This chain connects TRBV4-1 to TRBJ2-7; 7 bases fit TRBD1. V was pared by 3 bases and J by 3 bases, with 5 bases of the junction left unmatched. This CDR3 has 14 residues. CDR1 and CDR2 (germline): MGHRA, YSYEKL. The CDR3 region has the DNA TGCGCCAGCAGCCAGGTTACAGGGGTCTACGAGCAGTACTTC. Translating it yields CASSQVTGVYEQYF.

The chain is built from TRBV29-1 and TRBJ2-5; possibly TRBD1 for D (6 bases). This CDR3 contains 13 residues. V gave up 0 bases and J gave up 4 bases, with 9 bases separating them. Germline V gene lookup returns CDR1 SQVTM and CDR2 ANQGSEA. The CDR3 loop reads CSVEEAGAETQYF. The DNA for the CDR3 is TGCAGCGTTGAAGAGGCAGGGGCAGAGACCCAGTACTTC. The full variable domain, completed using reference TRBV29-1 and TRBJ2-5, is SAVISQKPSRDICQRGTSLTIQCQVDSQVTMMFWYRQQPGQSLTLIATANQGSEATYESGFVIDKFPISRPNLTFSTLTVSNMSPEDSSIYLCSVEEAGAETQYFGPGTRLLVL.

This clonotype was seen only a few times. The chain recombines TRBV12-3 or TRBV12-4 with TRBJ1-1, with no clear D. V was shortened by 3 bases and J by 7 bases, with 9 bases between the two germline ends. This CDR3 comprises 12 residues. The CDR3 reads CASSFAGIEAFF. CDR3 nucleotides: TGTGCCAGCAGTTTCGCCGGCATTGAAGCTTTCTTT.

The CDR3 nucleotides read TGTGCCAGCAGTACGGCCGAGGGCGGGAGCTATGCCTACGAGCAGTACTTC. It specifies CASSTAEGGSYAYEQYF. This rearrangement joins TRBV6-2 or TRBV6-3 to TRBJ2-7; 7 positions agree with TRBD2. With 5 bases clipped from V and 2 bases from J, the junction kept 15 bases outside the gene matches. The V gene's germline CDR1 is MNHEY and CDR2 SVGEGT. The CDR3 contains 17 residues.

CDR3 sequence reads: CASSPHSSANYGYTF. CDR3 bases: TGTGCCAGCAGTCCCCACAGTTCAGCTAACTATGGCTACACCTTC. This sequence joins TRBV6-5 and TRBJ1-2; D is undetermined. Germline V gene data show CDR1 as MNHEY and CDR2 as SVGAGI. Trimming left V 5 bases short and J 0 bases short, with 13 bases between. The CDR3 has 15 residues.

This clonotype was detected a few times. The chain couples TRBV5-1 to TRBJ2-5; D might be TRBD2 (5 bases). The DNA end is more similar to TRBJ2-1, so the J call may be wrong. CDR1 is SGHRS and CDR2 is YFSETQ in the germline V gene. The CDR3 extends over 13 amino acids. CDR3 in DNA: TGCGCCAGCAGATTTAACCGGGATAATGAGCAGTTCTTC. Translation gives CASRFNRDNEQFF.

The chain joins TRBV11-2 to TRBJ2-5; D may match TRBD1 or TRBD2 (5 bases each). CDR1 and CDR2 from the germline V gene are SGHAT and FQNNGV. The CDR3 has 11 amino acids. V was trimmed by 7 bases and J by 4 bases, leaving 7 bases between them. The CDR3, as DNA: TGTGCCAGCATGAGGGGAGAGACCCAGTACTTC. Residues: CASMRGETQYF.